This T cell receptor (beta chain) stems from a study of T cell repertoires in cytomegalovirus infection. Background on the study: CMV infection plus the matching HLA type was flagged by public TCR beta signatures.

TCRdb re-called the reads through MiXCR, storing one row per CDR3 protein. The sample carries hundreds of thousands of distinct CDR3 sequences, roughly 42% recorded once. Details on this clonotype: Antigen unknown.

This CDR3 is built from 14 residues. V shed 4 bases and J shed 9 bases, with 16 bases lying between them. The rearrangement joins TRBV12-3 or TRBV12-4 to TRBJ2-4; perhaps TRBD1 as D (5 bases). The sample was cultured PBMCs, taken from culture after CMV antigen stimulation. The receptor was derived from a human donor in good health (CMV status not recorded). Some clones in this sample may be carry-over from other donors' samples. CDR3 coding DNA: TGTGCCAGCAGTTCCACCAGGCGAAGGGGCATTCAGTACTTC. As protein: CASSSTRRRGIQYF.